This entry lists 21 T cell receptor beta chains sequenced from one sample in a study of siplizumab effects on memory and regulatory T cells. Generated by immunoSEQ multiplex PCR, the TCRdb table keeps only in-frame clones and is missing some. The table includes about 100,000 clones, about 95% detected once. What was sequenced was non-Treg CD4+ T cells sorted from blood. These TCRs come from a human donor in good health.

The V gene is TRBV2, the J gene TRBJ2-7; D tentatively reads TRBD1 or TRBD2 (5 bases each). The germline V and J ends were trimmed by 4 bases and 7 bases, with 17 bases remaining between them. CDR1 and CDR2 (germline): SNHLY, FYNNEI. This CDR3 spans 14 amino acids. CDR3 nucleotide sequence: TGTGCCAGCAGTGGTCAGCCCGGGACGGGAGAGCAGTACTTC. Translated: CASSGQPGTGEQYF.

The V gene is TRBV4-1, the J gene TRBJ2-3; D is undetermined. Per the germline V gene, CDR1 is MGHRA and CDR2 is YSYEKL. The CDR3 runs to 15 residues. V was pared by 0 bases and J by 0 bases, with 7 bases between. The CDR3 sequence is CASSQESISTDTQYF. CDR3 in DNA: TGCGCCAGCAGCCAAGAGTCGATTAGCACAGATACGCAGTATTTT.

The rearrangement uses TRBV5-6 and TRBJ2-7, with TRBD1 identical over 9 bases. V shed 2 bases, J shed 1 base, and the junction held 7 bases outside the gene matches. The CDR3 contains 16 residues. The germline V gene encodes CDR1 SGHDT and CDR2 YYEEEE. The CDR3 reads CASSFMGGTGSYEQYF. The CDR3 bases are TGTGCCAGCAGCTTCATGGGTGGGACAGGGTCCTACGAGCAGTACTTC.

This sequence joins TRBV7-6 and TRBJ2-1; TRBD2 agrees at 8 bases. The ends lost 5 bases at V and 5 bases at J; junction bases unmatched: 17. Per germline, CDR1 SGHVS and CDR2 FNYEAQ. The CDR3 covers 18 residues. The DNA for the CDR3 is TGTGCCAGCAGCCTGTTAGCGGGGAGTTTGATAGGCGACAATGAGCAGTTCTTC. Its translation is CASSLLAGSLIGDNEQFF.

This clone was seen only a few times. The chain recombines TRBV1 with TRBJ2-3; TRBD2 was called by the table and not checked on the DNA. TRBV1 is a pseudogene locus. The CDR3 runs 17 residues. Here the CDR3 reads CTSSPKRTSGLPDTQYF. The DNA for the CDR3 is TGCACCAGCAGCCCGAAGAGGACTAGCGGGTTGCCAGATACGCAGTATTTT.

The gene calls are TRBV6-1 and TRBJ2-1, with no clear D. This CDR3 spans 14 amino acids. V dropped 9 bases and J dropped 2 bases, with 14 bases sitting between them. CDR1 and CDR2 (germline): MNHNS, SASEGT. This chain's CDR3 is CASFQSVTYNEQFF. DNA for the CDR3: TGTGCCAGTTTTCAAAGCGTAACCTACAATGAGCAGTTCTTC.

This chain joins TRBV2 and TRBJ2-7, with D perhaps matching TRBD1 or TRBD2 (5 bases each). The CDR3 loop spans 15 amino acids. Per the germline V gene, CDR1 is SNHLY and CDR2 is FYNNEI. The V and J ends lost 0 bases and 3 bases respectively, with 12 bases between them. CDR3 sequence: CASSEAGTDRYEQYF. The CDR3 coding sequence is TGTGCCAGCAGTGAAGCTGGGACGGATCGCTACGAGCAGTACTTC.

The CDR3 region has the DNA TGTGCCAGCAGCAAAGAAGGTGAGGGACGGAGAGAAGTTCAGCAGTACTTC. Translation gives CASSKEGEGRREVQQYF. The V gene is TRBV21-1, the J gene TRBJ2-7. TRBV21-1 is flagged as a pseudogene. The CDR3 is made up of 17 amino acids.

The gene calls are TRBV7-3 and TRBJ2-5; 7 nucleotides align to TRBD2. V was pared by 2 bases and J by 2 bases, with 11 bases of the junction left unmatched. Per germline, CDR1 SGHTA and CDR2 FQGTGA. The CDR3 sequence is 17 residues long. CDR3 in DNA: TGTGCCAGCAGCTTACTAGGCCTAGCGGAGCTACAAGAGACCCAGTACTTC. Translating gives CASSLLGLAELQETQYF.

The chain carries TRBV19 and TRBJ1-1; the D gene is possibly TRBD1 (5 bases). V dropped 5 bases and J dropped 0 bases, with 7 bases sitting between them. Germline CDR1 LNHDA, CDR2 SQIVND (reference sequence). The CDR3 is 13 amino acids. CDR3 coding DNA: TGTGCCAGTAGTGTAGGGGTGAACACTGAAGCTTTCTTT. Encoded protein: CASSVGVNTEAFF.

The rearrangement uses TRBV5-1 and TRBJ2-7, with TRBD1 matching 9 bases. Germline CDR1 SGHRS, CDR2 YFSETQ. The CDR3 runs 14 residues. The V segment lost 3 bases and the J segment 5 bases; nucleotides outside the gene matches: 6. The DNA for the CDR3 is TGCGCCAGCAGCTACCGGGACAGGGTCAACGAGCAGTACTTC. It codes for CASSYRDRVNEQYF.

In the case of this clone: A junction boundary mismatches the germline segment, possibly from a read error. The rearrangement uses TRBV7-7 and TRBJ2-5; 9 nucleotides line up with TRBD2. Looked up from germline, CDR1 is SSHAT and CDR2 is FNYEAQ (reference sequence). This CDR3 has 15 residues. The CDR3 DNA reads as TGTGCTAGCAGCTCAGATAGCGGGAGTGGGGAGACCCAGTACTTC. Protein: CASSSDSGSGETQYF.

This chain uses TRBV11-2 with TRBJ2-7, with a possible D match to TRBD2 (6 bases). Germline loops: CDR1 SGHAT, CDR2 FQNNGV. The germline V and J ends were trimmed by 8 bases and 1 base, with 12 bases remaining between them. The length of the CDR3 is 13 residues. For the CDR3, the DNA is TGTGCCAGCGGAGGGCCCAATTCCTACGAGCAGTACTTC. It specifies CASGGPNSYEQYF.

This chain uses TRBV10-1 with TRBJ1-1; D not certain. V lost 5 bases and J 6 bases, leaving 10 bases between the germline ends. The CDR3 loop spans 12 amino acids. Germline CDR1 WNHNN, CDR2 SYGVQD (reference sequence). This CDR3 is CASSTGLSEAFF. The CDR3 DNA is TGCGCCAGCAGTACCGGACTGTCTGAAGCTTTCTTT.

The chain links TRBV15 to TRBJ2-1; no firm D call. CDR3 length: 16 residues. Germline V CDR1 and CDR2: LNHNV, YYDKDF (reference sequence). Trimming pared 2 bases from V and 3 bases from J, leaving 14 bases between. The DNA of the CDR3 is TGTGCCACCAGCAGACACCCCGGGTCAGGCTACAATGAGCAGTTCTTC. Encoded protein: CATSRHPGSGYNEQFF.

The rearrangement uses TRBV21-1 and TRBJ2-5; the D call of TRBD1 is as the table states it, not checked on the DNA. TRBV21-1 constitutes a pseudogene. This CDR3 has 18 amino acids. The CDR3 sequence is CASSNPTIYHRGQETQYF. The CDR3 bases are TGTGCCAGCAGCAACCCCACCATTTATCACAGGGGGCAAGAGACCCAGTACTTC.

The CDR3 region has the DNA TGTGCCAGCAGCCCCCCAGGGAGGACCCCTGAAGCTTTCTTT. Translation gives CASSPPGRTPEAFF. The chain carries TRBV9 and TRBJ1-1; possible D gene TRBD1, 5 bases. Germline-derived CDR1 and CDR2 are SGDLS and YYNGEE. The length of the CDR3 is 14 residues. V lost 4 bases and J lost 6, with 16 bases in between.

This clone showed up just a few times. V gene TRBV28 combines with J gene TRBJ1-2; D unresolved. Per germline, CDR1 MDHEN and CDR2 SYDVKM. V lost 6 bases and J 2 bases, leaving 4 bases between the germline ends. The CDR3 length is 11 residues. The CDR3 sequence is CASRTNYGYTF. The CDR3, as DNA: TGTGCCAGCAGGACCAACTATGGCTACACCTTC.

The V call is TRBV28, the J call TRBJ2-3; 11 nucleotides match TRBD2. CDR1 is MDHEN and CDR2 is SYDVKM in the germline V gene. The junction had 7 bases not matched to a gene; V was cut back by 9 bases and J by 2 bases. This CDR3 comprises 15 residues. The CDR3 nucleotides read TGTGCCAGTTTAGCGGGAGGGGGGTTCACAGATACGCAGTATTTT. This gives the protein CASLAGGGFTDTQYF.

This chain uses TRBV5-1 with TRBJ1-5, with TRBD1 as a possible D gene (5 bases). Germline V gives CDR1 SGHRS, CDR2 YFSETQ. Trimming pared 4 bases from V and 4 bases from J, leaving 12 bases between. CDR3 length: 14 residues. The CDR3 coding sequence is TGCGCCAGCAGCCCCGGGACGGAGAATCAGCCCCAGCATTTT. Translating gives CASSPGTENQPQHF.

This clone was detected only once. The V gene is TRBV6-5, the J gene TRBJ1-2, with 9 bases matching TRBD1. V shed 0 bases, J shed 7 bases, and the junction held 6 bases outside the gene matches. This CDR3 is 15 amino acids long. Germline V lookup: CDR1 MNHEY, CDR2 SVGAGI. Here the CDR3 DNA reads TGTGCCAGCAGTTACTCAGAGGGACAGGGATTTGGCTACACCTTC. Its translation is CASSYSEGQGFGYTF.